These T cell receptor beta chains were read from a single sample in a study of cytomegalovirus exposure and HLA in healthy donors. Sequencing used immunoSEQ multiplex PCR; TCRdb keeps in-frame clones, though not all of them. The sample holds some 180,000 clones, approximately 80% seen once. Sequencing input: PBMCs. These TCRs come from a girl aged 2-10 years in good health and CMV-seropositive. The conserved cysteine and the conserved F or W are not part of the CDR3 here.

>TRBV11-1|TRBJ2-1
ASSLSRGPYNEQF
>TRBV7-3|TRBJ2-1
ASSLTGLGNEQF
>TRBV5-6|TRBJ1-2
ASSLETGPSRRGYT
>TRBV5-6|TRBJ2-1
ASSDNRGSSYNEQF
>TRBV29-1|TRBJ2-7
SVSGTSGSAYEQY
>TRBV15|TRBJ2-1
ATRTGRGFDNEQF
>TRBV7-3|TRBJ2-1
ASSLFGLADYNEQF
>TRBV27|TRBJ2-3
ASSLDPPLEGTDTQY
>TRBV19|TRBJ1-5
ASSIQGSNQPQH
>TRBV11-2|TRBJ2-3
ASSPTGDFTDTQY
>TRBV5-4|TRBJ2-4
ASSFSGRRGKNIQY
>TRBV19|TRBJ1-2
ASSIRETIYGYT
>TRBV5-4|TRBJ1-2
ASSLEPVYGYT
>TRBV5-1|TRBJ1-4
ASSLVGTGEEKLF
>TRBV6-1|TRBJ2-1
ASSISQGPNEQF
>TRBV6-1|TRBJ2-3
ASSEAPLASTDTQY
>TRBV6-1|TRBJ1-5
ASSEGGGTPQH
>TRBV25-1|TRBJ2-1
ASSETLGISDSGEQF
>TRBV5-4|TRBJ1-2
ASSLVGQGIMNT
>TRBV29-1|TRBJ1-2
SVVENYGYT
>TRBV9|TRBJ2-2
ASSVVGGRTGELF
>TRBV27|TRBJ1-6
ASSSFGRGHNSPLH
>TRBV11-3|TRBJ2-1
ASSRTFLGASSYNEQF
>TRBV19|TRBJ1-1
ATTWGQGSAEAF
>TRBV5-6|TRBJ1-1
ASSLRSPQTEAF
>TRBV6-5|TRBJ2-2
ASSKRAVGTGELF
>TRBV4-1|TRBJ2-1
ASSGSGSGYEQF
>TRBV28|TRBJ1-2
ASSFQTDNYGYT